The sample holds one count of the clone carrying this TCR beta chain. Trimming took 10 bases from V and 5 from J; bases not matched to a gene: 9. Germline V gene data show CDR1 as MNHEY and CDR2 as SMNVEV (reference sequence). The CDR3 is made up of 13 amino acids. The data stem from a study of blood T cell repertoires in COVID-19. Overall study: COVID-19 samples from acute and convalescent phases originated in the United States, Italy and Spain. PBMCs, B-cell-depleted T cells, or T cells provided the cDNA or gDNA that made up the material.

The Seattle patients, enrolled during active infection, were followed longitudinally. Original processing methods: Nucleated cell number was recorded as an estimate derived from reference gene primer amplification. The assay was immunoSEQ multiplex PCR, and TCRdb's table has in-frame clones only and misses some. The D gene and trimming were derived from the DNA, and the V and J assignments and clone size from that table. In the table there are roughly 350,000 clones, about 90% of which are singletons. The sample taken for sequencing was peripheral blood. This sequence joins TRBV27 and TRBJ2-7; 9 bases align to TRBD1. This TCR was sampled from a woman aged 50 to 60 with COVID-19, enrolled during active disease. CDR3 residues: CATKTGGYNEQYF. As DNA, the CDR3 is TGTGCCACCAAGACAGGGGGTTACAACGAGCAGTACTTC.